This TCR beta chain was captured in a study of T cell responses to AZD1222 COVID-19 vaccine. Profiled with immunoSEQ multiplex PCR; TCRdb holds only in-frame clones, not every one. The table records roughly 150,000 clones, 80% to 95% of them present only once. This clonotype originated in an adult in good health. The sequencing used peripheral blood, collected on day 0 of AZD1222 vaccination.

The CDR3 sequence is CASLLSGGSPDTQYF. CDR3 bases: TGTGCCAGCTTACTGAGCGGGGGGAGCCCAGATACGCAGTATTTT. This chain joins TRBV6-5 and TRBJ2-3; 9 bases align to TRBD2. The CDR3 length is 15 residues. Germline V gene sequence: CDR1 MNHEY, CDR2 SVGAGI. J lost 4 bases, V lost 8 bases, and 10 bases had no gene match.